The 32 T cell receptor beta chains listed next were all sequenced from one sample in a study of blood T cell repertoires in COVID-19. Only in-frame clones appear in the TCRdb table, and some are missing; sequencing was by immunoSEQ multiplex PCR. The sample records 350,000 or so clones, roughly 88% being singletons. Sequenced input: peripheral blood. The receptors originated from a woman aged 25 to 45 with COVID-19, enrolled during active disease.

In regard to this clone: The identical CDR3 is also encoded by other nucleotide sequences in the sample. The chain joins TRBV7-2 to TRBJ2-7, with D uncertain. Germline-derived CDR1 and CDR2 are SGHTA and FQGNSA. V was clipped by 0 bases and J by 0 bases, with 6 bases between them. The CDR3 consists of 14 residues. For the CDR3, the DNA is TGTGCCAGCAGCTTAGCTCACAGCTCCTACGAGCAGTACTTC. It is translated as CASSLAHSSYEQYF. The complete variable domain, with remaining parts taken from reference TRBV7-2 and TRBJ2-7, reads GAGVSQSPSNKVTEKGKDVELRCDPISGHTALYWYRQSLGQGLEFLIYFQGNSAPDKSGLPSDRFSAERTGGSVSTLTIQRTQQEDSAVYLCASSLAHSSYEQYFGPGTRLTVT.

The chain carries TRBV2 and TRBJ2-7; weak D call: TRBD1 (6 bases). The CDR3 consists of 13 residues. Germline V gene sequence: CDR1 SNHLY, CDR2 FYNNEI. V lost 6 bases, J lost 5 bases, and 14 bases lay in between. The CDR3 DNA reads TGTGCCAGCAGCAAAGAGGGGGTGGACGAGCAGTACGTC. Amino acids: CASSKEGVDEQYV.

The chain has TRBV2 and TRBJ2-7; 11 bases agree with TRBD2. J was trimmed by 5 bases and V by 5 bases; bases with no gene match: 5. The germline V gene encodes CDR1 SNHLY and CDR2 FYNNEI. CDR3 length equals 14 residues. CDR3 region: CASSRLAGSNEQYF. The DNA of the CDR3 is TGTGCCAGCAGTCGACTAGCGGGGTCTAACGAGCAGTACTTC.

This clone was recorded a few times. The V call is TRBV5-1, the J call TRBJ1-2, with 7 bases that match TRBD1. CDR3 length: 14 residues. Germline assignment: CDR1 SGHRS and CDR2 YFSETQ. J gave up 4 bases and V 0 bases, and 3 bases lay outside the gene matches. The CDR3 DNA reads as TGCGCCAGCAGCTTGGGACAGGGTCCCTATGGCTACACCTTC. This translates into CASSLGQGPYGYTF.

This rearrangement joins TRBV5-4 to TRBJ1-2; D unresolved. The CDR3 loop spans 11 amino acids. Germline V gene sequence: CDR1 SGHNT, CDR2 YYREEE (reference sequence). The V and J ends lost 3 bases and 4 bases respectively, with 4 bases between them. As DNA, the CDR3 is TGTGCCAGCAGCTCAGTCTATGGCTACACCTTC. This gives the protein CASSSVYGYTF. Full variable domain (outside the CDR3, taken from reference TRBV5-4 and TRBJ1-2): ETGVTQSPTHLIKTRGQQVTLRCSSQSGHNTVSWYQQALGQGPQFIFQYYREEENGRGNFPPRFSGLQFPNYSSELNVNALELDDSALYLCASSSVYGYTFGSGTRLTVV.

The gene calls are TRBV27 and TRBJ1-4; TRBD1 might be the D (6 bases). CDR3 length: 13 amino acids. The germline V gene encodes CDR1 MNHEY and CDR2 SMNVEV (reference sequence). The V and J ends lost 5 bases and 10 bases respectively, with 14 bases between them. DNA of the CDR3: TGTGCCAGCAGTCCTAACCAGGGGCGAAAACTGTTTTTT. This gives the protein CASSPNQGRKLFF.

The chain links TRBV18 to TRBJ2-7; 11 bases line up with TRBD1. J gave up 7 bases and V 3 bases, and 5 bases lay outside the gene matches. Germline V lookup: CDR1 KGHSH, CDR2 LQKENI. This CDR3 has 14 residues. This CDR3 is CASSPLGTGGEQYV. The CDR3 DNA is TGTGCCAGCTCACCCCTAGGGACAGGGGGGGAGCAGTACGTC.

V gene TRBV30 combines with J gene TRBJ2-7, with D unclear. CDR3 length equals 12 residues. Trimming stripped 0 bases from V and 2 bases from J, with 5 bases between. Germline assignment: CDR1 GTSNPN and CDR2 SVGIG (reference sequence). CDR3 in amino acids: CAWSVDTYEQYF. DNA for the CDR3: TGTGCCTGGAGTGTAGACACCTACGAGCAGTACTTC.

This chain links TRBV6-2 or TRBV6-3 with TRBJ1-6, with unresolved D. There are 12 residues in the CDR3. Germline values: CDR1 MNHEY, CDR2 SVGEGT. V shed 6 bases and J shed 7 bases, with 7 bases lying between them. CDR3 nucleotide sequence: TGTGCCAGCAGCCTGAGGAATTCACCCCTCCACTTT. Amino acid sequence: CASSLRNSPLHF.

This clone was recorded only once. The chain has TRBV6-2 or TRBV6-3 and TRBJ1-5; D is uncertain. CDR1 and CDR2 from the germline V gene are MNHEY and SVGEGT. The V gene lost 2 bases and the J gene lost 5 bases, with 10 bases spanning the gap. This CDR3 is 14 amino acids long. CDR3 bases: TGTGCCAGCAGTTACAACAGTTTATATCAGCCCCAGCATTTT. This translates into CASSYNSLYQPQHF.

To note about this clone: Other nucleotide sequences from this sample produce the same CDR3. The genes are TRBV28 and TRBJ1-5; D is unresolved. The CDR3 is made up of 12 amino acids. Deletions cut 5 bases from V and 3 bases from J, with 5 bases between. Germline CDR1 and CDR2: MDHEN and SYDVKM. CDR3 DNA: TGTGCCAGCAGTCAACTCAATCAGCCCCAGCATTTT. Translating gives CASSQLNQPQHF.

This chain links TRBV29-1 with TRBJ1-3; D uncertain. This CDR3 comprises 14 residues. Deletions cut 0 bases from V and 0 bases from J, with 6 bases between. The germline gives CDR1 SQVTM, CDR2 ANQGSEA. CDR3 coding DNA: TGCAGCGTTGAAGATCCCAGCTCTGGAAACACCATATATTTT. Its protein is CSVEDPSSGNTIYF.

The gene calls are TRBV19 and TRBJ1-4, with TRBD1 identical over 8 bases. CDR1 and CDR2 from the germline V gene are LNHDA and SQIVND (reference sequence). This CDR3 spans 14 amino acids. J was trimmed by 7 bases and V by 5 bases; bases with no gene match: 6. For the CDR3, the DNA is TGTGCCAGTAGTCAGACAGGGGAGGCTGAAAAACTGTTTTTT. Amino acid sequence: CASSQTGEAEKLFF.

The chain links TRBV4-1 to TRBJ1-2, with TRBD1 matching over 7 bases. The ends lost 4 bases at V and 3 bases at J; junction bases unmatched: 2. The germline V gene encodes CDR1 MGHRA and CDR2 YSYEKL. This CDR3 is built from 13 residues. The CDR3 DNA sequence: TGCGCCAGCAGCCCAGGACAGGACTATGGCTACACCTTC. Its translation is CASSPGQDYGYTF.

The gene calls are TRBV2 and TRBJ2-2, with 11 bases aligning to TRBD1. This CDR3 has 13 amino acids. Germline assignment: CDR1 SNHLY and CDR2 FYNNEI. V shed 8 bases, J shed 4 bases, and the junction held 0 bases outside the gene matches. CDR3 in amino acids: CASGTGGTGELFF. DNA for the CDR3: TGTGCCAGCGGGACAGGGGGCACCGGGGAGCTGTTTTTT. Full variable domain (remainder filled in from reference TRBV2 and TRBJ2-2): EPEVTQTPSHQVTQMGQEVILRCVPISNHLYFYWYRQILGQKVEFLVSFYNNEISEKSEIFDDQFSVERPDGSNFTLKIRSTKLEDSAMYFCASGTGGTGELFFGEGSRLTVL.

The V call is TRBV5-1, the J call TRBJ2-7, with TRBD1 matching 7 bases. Germline CDR1 SGHRS, CDR2 YFSETQ. The CDR3 extends over 15 amino acids. Losses at the gene ends were 3 bases for V and 4 bases for J; bases not matched to a gene: 10. The CDR3 loop reads CASSSVGTAYYEQYF. The CDR3 nucleotides are TGCGCCAGCAGCTCTGTCGGGACAGCGTATTACGAGCAGTACTTC.

The rearrangement links TRBV18 to TRBJ2-1; D is possibly TRBD1 (6 bases). The CDR3 is 14 residues long. Germline CDR1 and CDR2: KGHSH and LQKENI. V lost 3 bases and J 3 bases, leaving 9 bases between the germline ends. This CDR3 is CASSPGRGYNEQFF. CDR3 sequence (DNA): TGTGCCAGCTCACCGGGCAGGGGCTACAATGAGCAGTTCTTC.

A single count supports this clone. The chain links TRBV2 to TRBJ2-5; D is undetermined. Germline CDR1 SNHLY, CDR2 FYNNEI. This CDR3 has 14 residues. Trimming took off 0 bases at V and 2 bases at J, with 7 bases between the two ends. The chain's CDR3 is CASSEARLQETQYF. CDR3 bases: TGTGCCAGCAGTGAAGCGCGACTTCAAGAGACCCAGTACTTC.

The chain recombines TRBV6-2 or TRBV6-3 with TRBJ1-5; 8 bases line up with TRBD1. Germline V gene lookup returns CDR1 MNHEY and CDR2 SVGEGT. Trimming at V came to 5 bases and at J to 6 bases, leaving 6 bases not matched to a gene. The CDR3 sequence is 14 residues long. DNA for the CDR3: TGTGCCAGCAGTCCCCAGGGGGCGCGTCAGCCCCAGCATTTT. As protein: CASSPQGARQPQHF.

The chain carries TRBV4-1 and TRBJ1-1, with a possible D match to TRBD1 (6 bases). Germline-derived CDR1 and CDR2 are MGHRA and YSYEKL. Trimming took 1 base from V and 0 from J, leaving 9 bases between them. CDR3 length: 15 residues. The chain's CDR3 is CASSQAGGVNTEAFF. DNA of the CDR3: TGCGCCAGCAGCCAAGCGGGGGGCGTGAACACTGAAGCTTTCTTT.

The CDR3 region has the DNA TGTGCCAGCAGCTCCGGCAGGGAAGAGACCCAGTACTTC. Amino acid sequence: CASSSGREETQYF. V gene TRBV6-2 or TRBV6-3 combines with J gene TRBJ2-5; D might be TRBD1 (5 bases). V lost 6 bases and J 3 bases, leaving 11 bases between the germline ends. Germline V gene sequence: CDR1 MNHEY, CDR2 SVGEGT. There are 13 residues in the CDR3.

This CDR3 is CASSQPGQGGSNSPLHF. CDR3 in DNA: TGTGCCAGCAGTCAACCGGGACAGGGGGGGAGTAATTCACCCCTCCACTTT. The gene calls are TRBV6-6 and TRBJ1-6; 11 nucleotides align to TRBD1. CDR3 length equals 17 residues. The trim removed 5 bases at V and 6 bases at J, leaving 9 bases unmatched. CDR1 is MNHNY and CDR2 is SVGAGI in the germline V gene (reference sequence).

This clone was counted once. CDR3 DNA: TGTGCCAGCAGCACGATGACTAGCGGGGGGGATACGCAGTATTTT. Translation gives CASSTMTSGGDTQYF. The gene calls are TRBV5-4 and TRBJ2-3; the match to TRBD2 covers 13 bases. V shed 4 bases, J shed 6 bases, and the junction held 5 bases outside the gene matches. Germline V gene data show CDR1 as SGHNT and CDR2 as YYREEE (reference sequence). The CDR3 loop spans 15 amino acids.

This rearrangement joins TRBV7-2 to TRBJ1-2; 11 bases agree with TRBD1. The germline V gene has CDR1 SGHTA and CDR2 FQGNSA. J lost 0 bases, V lost 5 bases, and 5 bases had no gene match. The CDR3 is made up of 16 amino acids. CDR3 DNA sequence: TGTGCCAGCAGCCTGGGACAGGGGGAAGCTAACTATGGCTACACCTTC. This translates into CASSLGQGEANYGYTF.

This clone has just one count. The V and J genes are TRBV19 and TRBJ1-1, with TRBD1 identical over 7 bases. Trimming took 8 bases from V and 3 from J; bases not matched to a gene: 3. There are 12 residues in the CDR3. Germline V lookup: CDR1 LNHDA, CDR2 SQIVND (reference sequence). CDR3 sequence (DNA): TGTGCCAGTGTGCAGGGGGACACTGAAGCTTTCTTT. Residues: CASVQGDTEAFF.

This chain connects TRBV7-9 to TRBJ1-4; no definite D call. Trimming removed 7 bases at V and 7 bases at J, with 13 bases between. This CDR3 comprises 13 residues. Germline V lookup: CDR1 SEHNR, CDR2 FQNEAQ (reference sequence). The CDR3 loop is CASNSLPGEKLFF. CDR3 nucleotides: TGTGCCAGCAACTCATTACCCGGTGAAAAACTGTTTTTT.

This sequence joins TRBV11-3 and TRBJ2-2; the D gene is possibly TRBD2 (7 bases). Germline CDR1 is SGHNT and CDR2 is YENEEA. The CDR3 extends over 17 amino acids. Between the trimmed V and J ends, which lost 3 bases and 10 bases, there was a span of 24 bases. The CDR3 reads CASSLGIGGGSPSELFF. As DNA, the CDR3 is TGTGCCAGCAGCTTGGGCATTGGGGGGGGCTCCCCTTCGGAGCTGTTTTTT. Full variable domain (rest looked up from reference TRBV11-3 and TRBJ2-2): EAGVVQSPRYKIIEKKQPVAFWCNPISGHNTLYWYLQNLGQGPELLIRYENEEAVDDSQLPKDRFSAERLKGVDSTLKIQPAELGDSAVYLCASSLGIGGGSPSELFFGEGSRLTVL.

This chain connects TRBV6-5 to TRBJ2-1, with 8 bases that match TRBD1. This CDR3 spans 14 amino acids. CDR1 and CDR2 (germline): MNHEY, SVGAGI. The J segment lost 3 bases and the V segment lost 5 bases, leaving 3 bases of the junction unmatched. The CDR3, as DNA: TGTGCCAGCAGTACCGGACAGGGCTACAATGAGCAGTTCTTC. This translates into CASSTGQGYNEQFF.

The chain couples TRBV2 to TRBJ2-5; tentative D call: TRBD2 (5 bases). V lost 5 bases, J lost 4 bases, and 23 bases lay in between. Germline CDR1 reads SNHLY; CDR2 reads FYNNEI. This CDR3 has 17 residues. CDR3 bases: TGTGCCAGCAGTCCCTCCAGGACTGTTACATCGGGAGAGACCCAGTACTTC. It yields the protein CASSPSRTVTSGETQYF.

The rearrangement links TRBV7-9 to TRBJ1-4; weak D call: TRBD1 (6 bases). Trimming stripped 2 bases from V and 8 bases from J, with 6 bases between. CDR3 length: 12 amino acids. The germline V gene encodes CDR1 SEHNR and CDR2 FQNEAQ (reference sequence). The CDR3, as DNA: TGTGCCAGCAGCTTACAGGGGGAAAAACTGTTTTTT. Its protein product is CASSLQGEKLFF.

This clone was found once. Other DNA sequences within the sample encode an identical CDR3. The chain carries TRBV6-5 and TRBJ1-1; 7 bases map to TRBD1. The CDR3 is 13 amino acids. Germline lookup yields CDR1 MNHEY and CDR2 SVGAGI. V gave up 6 bases and J gave up 4 bases; unmatched junction bases: 5. The CDR3 protein is CASRTGSSTEAFF. As DNA, the CDR3 is TGTGCCAGCAGGACAGGGTCTAGCACTGAAGCTTTCTTT.

The chain carries TRBV4-1 and TRBJ2-3; 7 positions agree with TRBD1. Unmatched junction bases numbered 5, after V lost 1 base and J lost 4 bases. The CDR3 sequence is 15 residues long. CDR1 is MGHRA and CDR2 is YSYEKL in the germline V gene. The CDR3 protein is CASSQGAGGADTQYF. CDR3 nucleotide sequence: TGCGCCAGCAGCCAAGGGGCAGGGGGTGCAGATACGCAGTATTTT.